This TCR beta chain was found in a study of T cell repertoires in cytomegalovirus infection. This clonotype was detected a few times. The antigen is not known. The germline V gene encodes CDR1 SEHNR and CDR2 FQNEAQ (reference sequence). This CDR3 contains 16 residues. V was pared by 6 bases and J by 7 bases, with 22 bases between. A single record per CDR3 protein comes from TCRdb applying MiXCR to the reads. This sample has roughly 920,000 distinct CDR3 sequences, with 31% found just once. The sequencing used cultured CD8+ T cells from PBMCs, collected from culture after CMV antigen stimulation. The TCR comes from a human donor in good health (CMV status not recorded). Some clones in this sample may be carry-over from other donors' samples. The V call is TRBV7-9, the J call TRBJ2-1; a weak D match, TRBD2 (6 bases). CDR3 DNA: TGTGCCAGCAGATCCGGTCTAGCGACCGTCTGGAATGAGCAGTTCTTC. Protein product: CASRSGLATVWNEQFF.